This T cell receptor beta chain appears in the sequencing data of a study of blood T cell repertoires in COVID-19 (dated by TCRdb to 2018 to 2020). In the study overall: Samples covering the acute and convalescent phases of COVID-19 were provided by collaborators in the United States, Italy and Spain. Where HLA class I and class II types were available, the types were taken from metadata supplied by the sample provider, not from assay-based typing. A freely available public database, intended as a resource for researchers studying the immune response to SARS-CoV-2, is where the repertoires were released. The dataset comprised deeply sampled blood TCRbeta repertoires from subjects exposed to, actively infected with, or recovered from COVID-19. The sample metadata nearly always contained a de-identified subject ID, COVID-19 status, age in years and sex. Samples came from the ongoing ImmuneRACE study (first 160 participants) plus 1,254 subjects from 6 global collaborators. The prospective study material was composed of cDNA or gDNA derived from T cells, B-cell-depleted T cells, or PBMCs. Summary of the overall study and its limitations: Clinical and demographic metadata were provided uncurated, with the amount varying by source and participant.

As regards this clone: Which antigen it targets is not known. A read error may account for a junction end that differs from germline.

The CDR3 sequence holds 15 residues, the cysteine and phenylalanine included. Here the CDR3 DNA is all that survives: 45 bases in frame from base 1. Based on the germline V gene (reference sequence), the CDR1 and CDR2 sequences are SGHNT and YYREEE. The immunoSEQ Assay, a bias-controlled multiplex PCR, was used to amplify TCRbeta CDR3 regions from genomic DNA. As for the original processing: The number of nucleated cells in each sample was estimated by amplification of reference gene primers within the assay. To quantify the absolute abundance of each unique TCRbeta CDR3 rearrangement, sequence reads were collapsed and filtered. Productive Simpson clonality was computed per sample as the square root of Simpson's diversity index over productive rearrangements. Held by TCRdb, this immuneACCESS table contains in-frame sequences only and omits some clones. Under half of the omission traces to an unresolved V gene where checked; the cause of the rest is unknown. The DNA gave D and trimming, while V, J and clone size come from that table. The sample table holds roughly 130,000 clones, of which 70% to 85% were seen once. 3% to 3.5% of the sample goes to the ten largest clones.

Collaborating institutions collected whole blood in K2EDTA tubes following their own protocols. For TCRbeta analysis, collaborator samples were shipped as frozen whole blood, as isolated PBMCs, or as DNA extracted from either sample type. The sequenced sample consisted of peripheral blood. This TCR was sampled from a woman of 80 years or more with acute or convalescent COVID-19. The chain is assembled from TRBV5-4 and TRBJ1-1; the D segment cannot be called with confidence. The DNA reads as follows: TGTGCCAGCCGCTTGTATGGCGGATTGAACACTGAAGCTTTCTTT. Translated, it reads CASRLYGGLNTEAFF. This CDR3, with the reference TRBV5-4 and TRBJ1-1 proteins standing in past its ends, gives the full variable domain ETGVTQSPTHLIKTRGQQVTLRCSSQSGHNTVSWYQQALGQGPQFIFQYYREEENGRGNFPPRFSGLQFPNYSSELNVNALELDDSALYLCASRLYGGLNTEAFFGQGTRLTVV.